This TCR beta chain was observed in a study of blood T cell repertoires in COVID-19. Overall study: Sites across the United States, Italy and Spain contributed samples from acute and convalescent COVID-19. Sample material is recorded as cDNA or gDNA derived from T cells, B-cell-depleted T cells, or PBMCs.

As originally analysed: How many nucleated cells were present was estimated from reference gene primer amplification. The data were produced by immunoSEQ multiplex PCR, yet TCRdb's version contains in-frame clones alone and is incomplete. The DNA gave D and trimming, while V, J and clone size come from that table. The sample holds roughly 80,000 clones, about three quarters seen once. The specimen sequenced was peripheral blood. This clonotype was sampled from a human donor in a cohort sampled during active COVID-19.

The CDR3 sequence: CASSQVDSPNTEAFF. CDR3 nucleotides: TGCGCCAGCAGCCAAGTAGACAGTCCGAACACTGAAGCTTTCTTT. This chain connects TRBV4-3 to TRBJ1-1, with TRBD1 as a possible D gene (5 bases). CDR3 length: 15 residues. Germline V gives CDR1 LGHNA, CDR2 YSLEER. V lost 1 base to trimming and J lost 1 base, with 10 bases between them.